The rows below give T cell receptor beta chains drawn from one sample of a study of OX40 agonist ivuxolimab in advanced cancers. Assay: immunoSEQ multiplex PCR; the TCRdb copy retains only in-frame clones and omits some. There are 15,000 or so clones in the sample; about 78% occur only once, and about 15% lies in the top ten. The source material was CD4+ or CD8+ T cells sorted from blood, sampled in a trial of the OX40 agonist ivuxolimab. The source of these receptors is an adult with an advanced solid tumor such as melanoma, head and neck, liver or kidney cancer. The CDR3 runs from the conserved cysteine through the conserved F or W. Each record gives: J gene, D gene, clone size, V gene, CDR3 DNA, CDR3 protein. D genes are given only for firm matches. Expanded clones are given a class, and other clones once, few, many or no size at all.

TRBJ1-5 . few TRBV6-6 TGTGCCAGCAGCGGGCCCTATCAGCCCCAGCATTTT CASSGPYQPQHF
TRBJ2-3 . once TRBV5-5 TGTGCCAGCAGCTTTGAGTACAGGGTAGATACGCAGTATTTT CASSFEYRVDTQYF
TRBJ1-1 . . TRBV5-6 TGTGCCAGCAGCTTCGGATCAGGGGAAGCTTTCTTT CASSFGSGEAFF
TRBJ1-5 TRBD1 few TRBV9 TGTGCCAGCTCAATGGGACAGGGGGAGGGTCAGCCCCAGCATTTT CASSMGQGEGQPQHF
TRBJ2-3 TRBD2 . TRBV5-1 TGCGCCAGCAGCTCTTCAGGACTAGCGGGGGGCCTTCGGTTAGATACGCAGTATTTT CASSSSGLAGGLRLDTQYF
TRBJ1-2 . . TRBV7-6 TGTGCCAGCAGCTTAGTCCCCTTGGATGGCTACACCTTC CASSLVPLDGYTF
TRBJ2-2 TRBD2 medium-sized TRBV6-8 TGTGCCAGCAGCCCGGATCAACGGGGGGGTGGAATCGGGGAGCTGTTTTTT CASSPDQRGGGIGELFF
TRBJ2-3 . . TRBV9 TGTGCCAGCAGCGCCGAAGCCGGGGGGCTGATAGATACGCAGTATTTT CASSAEAGGLIDTQYF
TRBJ1-3 . . TRBV5-6 TGTGCCAGCAGCCAGGACAGATACTCTGGAAACACCATATATTTT CASSQDRYSGNTIYF
TRBJ1-2 . . TRBV7-9 TGTGCCAGCAGCTTGACAGGACAGCCCTATGGCTACACCTTC CASSLTGQPYGYTF
TRBJ2-7 TRBD1 . TRBV7-9 TGTGCCAGCAGCCTCAGACAGGGGGCCCACGAGCAGTACTTC CASSLRQGAHEQYF
TRBJ1-1 . once TRBV7-9 TGTGCCAGCAGCTTAGGGCTCACTGAAGCTTTCTTT CASSLGLTEAFF
TRBJ2-5 . medium-sized TRBV25-1 TGTGCCAGCAGTGAATATAGAGGGCGGCAAGAGACCCAGTACTTC CASSEYRGRQETQYF
TRBJ2-2 TRBD2 . TRBV9 TGTGCCAGCAGCCAGGGACTAGCGGGGCACACCGGGGAGCTGTTTTTT CASSQGLAGHTGELFF
TRBJ2-5 . . TRBV10-1 TGCGCCAGCAGTGAGTCGGCGCCCCAAGAGACCCAGTACTTC CASSESAPQETQYF
TRBJ1-1 . once TRBV7-8 TGTGCCAGCAACCTAGGGGGGAGCACTGAAGCTTTCTTT CASNLGGSTEAFF
TRBJ2-7 . . TRBV4-1 TGCGCCAGCAGCTCCCCGACCTACGAGCAGTACTTC CASSSPTYEQYF
TRBJ1-2 . . TRBV20-1 TGCAGTGCTAGAATGTATGGCTACACCTTC CSARMYGYTF
TRBJ1-1 . . TRBV5-1 TGCGCCAGCAGCTTCGCGGGAGGACCGACAAGGAACACTGAAGCTTTCTTT CASSFAGGPTRNTEAFF
TRBJ2-1 TRBD1 . TRBV4-3 TGCGCCAGCAGCCAAGAAAGGACAGGTGGGAATGAGCAGTTCTTC CASSQERTGGNEQFF
TRBJ2-1 TRBD1 . TRBV29-1 TGCAGCGTTGCCGACAGGGGCCTGTACAATGAGCAGTTCTTC CSVADRGLYNEQFF
TRBJ2-7 . . TRBV27 TGTGCCAGCAGTTTATCCCCAGGTCGCGAGCAGTACTTC CASSLSPGREQYF
TRBJ1-2 . . TRBV13 TGTGCCAGCAGCTTAGGCAGCCAGGGGAACTATGGCTACACCTTC CASSLGSQGNYGYTF
TRBJ2-3 TRBD2 few TRBV4-2 TGTGCCAGCAGCCAAGATGGGACTAGCGGGCCAGATACGCAGTATTTT CASSQDGTSGPDTQYF
TRBJ2-1 TRBD1 . TRBV5-8 TGTGCCAGCAGCTTGGCCGAGGGGGCCCCCTACAATGAGCAGTTCTTC CASSLAEGAPYNEQFF
TRBJ2-5 TRBD1 . TRBV30 TGTGCCTGCCTACAGGGGAAGGCCCAGTACTTC CACLQGKAQYF
TRBJ2-7 TRBD1 . TRBV9 TGTGCCAGCGGTACAGGGGGCTACGAGCAGTACTTC CASGTGGYEQYF
TRBJ1-6 . once TRBV7-6 TGTGCCAGCAGCTTAGGTGCGGGGTCACCCCTCCACTTT CASSLGAGSPLHF
TRBJ2-1 . . TRBV5-5 TGTGCCAGCAGCCGGTCTAATGAGCAGTTCTTC CASSRSNEQFF
TRBJ1-1 . . TRBV2 TGTGCCAGCGTAGGGGGGAACACTGAAGCTTTCTTT CASVGGNTEAFF
TRBJ1-1 . . TRBV6-1 TGTGCCAGCACACCGGGGCGCTTGAACACTGAAGCTTTCTTT CASTPGRLNTEAFF
TRBJ1-3 . . TRBV5-6 TGTGCCAGCAGCTTGTTGGGACCAGACTCTGGAAACACCATATATTTT CASSLLGPDSGNTIYF
TRBJ2-1 . . TRBV11-2 TGTGCCAGCAGCTTGAGTCGGAGAAACTCCTACAATGAGCAGTTCTTC CASSLSRRNSYNEQFF
TRBJ1-5 . . TRBV30 TGTGCCTGGAGTGTCCCGTCAAACAATCAGCCCCAGCATTTT CAWSVPSNNQPQHF
TRBJ1-1 TRBD1 . TRBV9 TGTGCCAGCAGCTCTGACACACTACAGGGGGCGAACACTGAAGCTTTCTTT CASSSDTLQGANTEAFF
TRBJ2-3 TRBD2 . TRBV5-4 TGTGCCAGCAGCTGGACTAGCGGGGGTTCAGATACGCAGTATTTT CASSWTSGGSDTQYF
TRBJ2-7 . . TRBV6-5 TGTGCCAGCAGTTACGCCGGCTCCTACGAGCAGTACTTC CASSYAGSYEQYF
TRBJ2-2 . . TRBV19 TGTGCCAGTAGTATTAGGGACGAGGTGAACGGGGAGCTGTTTTTT CASSIRDEVNGELFF
TRBJ2-2 TRBD1 . TRBV13 TGTGCCAGCAGCTGGGACAGGGAGTCCGGGGAGCTGTTTTTT CASSWDRESGELFF
TRBJ1-5 . . TRBV27 TGTGCCAGCAGTTTTTTTGGTCAGCCCCAGCATTTT CASSFFGQPQHF
TRBJ2-3 TRBD2 . TRBV7-8 TGTGCCAGCAGCCCTAGCGGGGGTCGGGGAGATACGCAGTATTTT CASSPSGGRGDTQYF
TRBJ2-2 . medium-sized TRBV5-4 TGTGCCAGCAGCCCTCCTGGGAACACCGGGGAGCTGTTTTTT CASSPPGNTGELFF
TRBJ2-3 . . TRBV7-6 TGTGCCAGCAGCTTAGCCCCGGGGACAGATACGCAGTATTTT CASSLAPGTDTQYF
TRBJ2-2 . . TRBV19 TGTGGGGGCCGGGGAGCTGTTTTT CGGRGAVF
TRBJ2-1 . . TRBV19 TGTGCCAGTAGTACTGCTAGCTCCTACAATGAGCAGTTCTTC CASSTASSYNEQFF
TRBJ1-6 TRBD1 once TRBV5-6 TGTGCCAGCAGCCTACTGACAGGGTATTCACCCCTCCACTTT CASSLLTGYSPLHF
TRBJ1-2 . . TRBV9 TGTGCCAGCAGCGTAGGTTATGGCTACACCTTC CASSVGYGYTF
TRBJ2-5 TRBD2 once TRBV4-1 TGCGCCAGCAGCCCTTTCCCTAGCGGGGGGGCCTCGGAGACCCAGTACTTC CASSPFPSGGASETQYF
TRBJ1-1 . few TRBV25-1 TGTGCCAGCAGTGAGTGGTCTGAAGCTTTCTTT CASSEWSEAFF
TRBJ1-1 . . TRBV29-1 TGCAGCGTTGAAGATGAGGTCACCCTAGGTACTGAAGCTTTCTTT CSVEDEVTLGTEAFF
TRBJ2-2 . . TRBV10-1 TGCGCCAGCAGCCACCGGAACACCGGGGAGCTGTTTTTT CASSHRNTGELFF
TRBJ1-5 . . TRBV4-3 TGCGCCAGCAGCCAAGATTGGCCAGGCAATCAGCCCCAGCATTTT CASSQDWPGNQPQHF
TRBJ2-7 . . TRBV6-1 TGTGCCAGCAGTGAAGATATGTGGGAAGCTTTCTACGAGCAGTACTTC CASSEDMWEAFYEQYF
TRBJ2-5 . . TRBV7-8 TGTGCCAGCAGCTTAGGTTCGGGCAGAGAAGAGACCCAGTACTTC CASSLGSGREETQYF
TRBJ2-1 . . TRBV4-3 TGCGCCAGCAGCCAGAGGGGGTCCTCGGACTACAATGAGCAGTTCTTC CASSQRGSSDYNEQFF